This T cell receptor (beta chain) was found in a study of blood T cell repertoires in COVID-19. At the level of the study: T cells, B-cell-depleted T cells, or PBMCs supplied cDNA or gDNA.

Authors' analysis steps: It was from reference gene primer amplification that nucleated cell counts were estimated. Here immunoSEQ multiplex PCR was the method, and the copy in TCRdb shows in-frame clones only, minus some. V and J calls and clone size are given by that table; D and trimming were obtained from the DNA. This sample has about 350,000 clones; 80% to 90% occur once, and the top ten carry around 9.9%. The receptor was isolated from a young man with COVID-19, enrolled during active disease. The sequenced sample consisted of peripheral blood.

CDR3 protein: CASSKGDTANYEQYF. Written as DNA, the CDR3 is TGTGCCAGCAGCAAAGGGGACACGGCGAACTACGAGCAGTACTTC. The chain combines TRBV21-1 with TRBJ2-7; the table's D gene call, TRBD1, was not cross checked with the DNA. TRBV21-1 is tagged as a pseudogene. The CDR3 is 15 residues long.